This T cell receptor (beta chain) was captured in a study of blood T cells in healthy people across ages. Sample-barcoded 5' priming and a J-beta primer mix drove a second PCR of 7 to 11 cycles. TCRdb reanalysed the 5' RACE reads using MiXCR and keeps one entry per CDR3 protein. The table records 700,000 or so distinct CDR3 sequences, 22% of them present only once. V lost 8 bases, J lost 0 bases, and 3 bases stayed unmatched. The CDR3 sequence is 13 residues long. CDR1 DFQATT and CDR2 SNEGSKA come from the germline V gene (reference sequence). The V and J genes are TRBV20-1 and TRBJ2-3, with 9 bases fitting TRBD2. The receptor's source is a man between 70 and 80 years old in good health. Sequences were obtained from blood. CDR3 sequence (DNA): TGCAGTCCAAGCGGGGGGAGCACAGATACGCAGTATTTT. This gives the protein CSPSGGSTDTQYF.